The TCR beta chain under discussion was sequenced for a study of control samples from healthy donors and cancer patients. The ends lost 4 bases at V and 8 bases at J; junction bases unmatched: 12. The germline gives CDR1 MNHEY, CDR2 SVGAGI. The CDR3 is 15 amino acids. Produced via immunoSEQ multiplex PCR; TCRdb's table is partial and in-frame only. The sample lists approximately 40,000 clones, about 90% occurring once. The sample comprised blood. This sequence originates from a woman aged 50 to 65 in good health. This chain uses TRBV6-5 with TRBJ1-2; 8 nucleotides align to TRBD1. The CDR3 here is CASSSPTGELGGYTF. The CDR3 coding sequence is TGTGCCAGCAGTTCCCCGACAGGGGAATTAGGCGGCTACACCTTC.